What follows describes a single T cell receptor beta chain. Its antigen is unidentified. The data are from a study of PD-1 blockade in classical Hodgkin lymphoma. Study context: Each patient was given nivolumab 3 mg/kg through a vein every 2 weeks. Study-wide findings and caveats: Patients who responded completely had about the same baseline diversity as newly diagnosed patients. Significant TCR diversity gains by C4D1 occurred in CD4+ but not CD8+ cells.

Clones were read by immunoSEQ multiplex PCR, and TCRdb kept only the in-frame ones, dropping some. The table lists under 20,000 clones, about nine tenths of them singletons, with about an eighth in the top ten. Every patient relapsed after autologous stem cell transplantation, and brentuximab vedotin exposure varied. Germline loops: CDR1 SEHNR, CDR2 FQNEAQ (reference sequence). V lost 5 bases and J lost 9, with 13 bases in between. The CDR3 spans 12 residues. The material was peripheral blood mononuclear cells (PBMCs), obtained before the second cycle of nivolumab. The sequence was collected from a human donor with classical Hodgkin lymphoma. The chain employs TRBV7-9 and TRBJ1-1; TRBD1 might be the D (6 bases). CDR3 sequence: CASSTLDSKAFF. CDR3 DNA: TGTGCCAGCAGCACCTTGGACAGCAAAGCTTTCTTT.